These 9 T cell receptor beta chains originate from one sample sequenced in a study of blood T cell repertoires in COVID-19. The assay was immunoSEQ multiplex PCR, and TCRdb's table has in-frame clones only and misses some. Of about 180,000 clones in the sample, about 80% are singletons; the top ten hold 6.5% to 8.5%. Sequencing input: peripheral blood. Receptors were obtained from a human donor in a cohort sampled during active COVID-19.

V is TRBV6-5 and J is TRBJ2-3, with 8 bases that match TRBD1. Trimming cost V 7 bases and J 6 bases; bases outside gene matches: 12. The CDR3 has 15 residues. Per germline, CDR1 MNHEY and CDR2 SVGAGI. The CDR3 sequence: CASMKGRGRLDTQYF. CDR3 DNA: TGTGCCAGCATGAAGGGCAGGGGGCGATTGGATACGCAGTATTTT.

The chain couples TRBV2 to TRBJ2-5; D may be TRBD2 (9 bases). The CDR3 is 14 residues long. Looked up from germline, CDR1 is SNHLY and CDR2 is FYNNEI. Between the trimmed V and J ends, which lost 8 bases and 4 bases, there was a span of 17 bases. The CDR3 is CASQGAGGRETQYF. DNA of the CDR3: TGTGCCAGCCAGGGGGCGGGGGGGCGAGAGACCCAGTACTTC.

The chain carries TRBV11-2 and TRBJ1-2; 10 bases fit TRBD1. The J segment lost 3 bases and the V segment lost 3 bases, leaving 4 bases of the junction unmatched. Germline CDR1 is SGHAT and CDR2 is FQNNGV. The CDR3 is 15 residues long. CDR3 amino acids: CASSLDRGRDYGYTF. In DNA, the CDR3 is TGTGCCAGCAGCTTGGACAGGGGGAGGGACTATGGCTACACCTTC.

The chain joins TRBV19 to TRBJ2-6, with a possible D match to TRBD2 (7 bases). V lost 5 bases to trimming and J lost 0 bases, with 11 bases between them. Germline loops: CDR1 LNHDA, CDR2 SQIVND (reference sequence). The CDR3 contains 16 residues. CDR3 in DNA: TGTGCCAGTAGTCCCCGGGGGGCCTCTGGGGCCAACGTCCTGACTTTC. This translates into CASSPRGASGANVLTF.

The chain is built from TRBV5-4 and TRBJ2-7, with D unclear. The CDR3 is 14 amino acids. Trimming stripped 4 bases from V and 7 bases from J, with 18 bases between. Germline V CDR1 and CDR2: SGHNT, YYREEE (reference sequence). CDR3 loop: CASSELSAPREQYF. CDR3 bases: TGTGCCAGCAGCGAATTATCTGCTCCGAGGGAGCAGTACTTC.

The genes are TRBV5-1 and TRBJ1-2; D possibly corresponds to TRBD1 (5 bases). The CDR3 runs 16 residues. CDR1 and CDR2 from the germline V gene are SGHRS and YFSETQ. The V and J ends lost 4 bases and 4 bases respectively, with 20 bases between them. Here the CDR3 DNA reads TGCGCCAGCAGCCTGCGGGGCGAGCCCTCGGGCTATGGCTACACCTTC. Translation: CASSLRGEPSGYGYTF.

Here the CDR3 reads CATSTPGQNLILAKNIQYF. The CDR3 coding sequence is TGTGCCACCTCAACACCGGGACAGAATTTGATACTAGCCAAAAACATTCAGTACTTC. The rearrangement uses TRBV15 and TRBJ2-4; TRBD1 matches at 7 bases. From germline, CDR1 is LNHNV and CDR2 YYDKDF (reference sequence). This CDR3 comprises 19 residues. The J segment lost 0 bases and the V segment lost 8 bases, leaving 19 bases of the junction unmatched.

This chain links TRBV7-9 with TRBJ2-5, with 7 bases identical to TRBD1. The CDR3 consists of 15 residues. V lost 4 bases and J lost 1; bases outside the gene matches: 6. The V gene's germline CDR1 is SEHNR and CDR2 FQNEAQ (reference sequence). CDR3: CASSSRRQGQETQYF. CDR3 bases: TGTGCCAGCAGCTCCCGGCGACAGGGCCAAGAGACCCAGTACTTC.

Concerning this clone itself: Other DNA sequences in this specimen translate into the identical CDR3. The rearrangement joins TRBV4-1 to TRBJ1-2, with D uncertain. The length of the CDR3 is 16 residues. Germline CDR1 and CDR2: MGHRA and YSYEKL. Trimming left V 0 bases short and J 0 bases short, with 11 bases between. The CDR3 is CASSQDGHLTNYGYTF. CDR3 in DNA: TGCGCCAGCAGCCAAGATGGGCACCTGACTAACTATGGCTACACCTTC.